Presented here are 8 T cell receptor beta chains from one specimen sequenced in a study of CD8 T cells in Susac syndrome. Random hexamers were used to reverse transcribe the RNA input (roughly 0.5 to 1 ug). TCRdb re-called the immunoSEQ multiplex PCR reads with MiXCR, one entry per CDR3 protein. The sample consists of about 290,000 distinct CDR3 sequences, roughly 85% of them appearing once. The sequenced sample consisted of CD8+ T cells from PBMCs. The receptor source for this set is a human donor with multiple sclerosis.

J is TRBJ2-3 and V is TRBV7-2; weak D call: TRBD2 (5 bases). Germline V gives CDR1 SGHTA, CDR2 FQGNSA. V was trimmed by 4 bases and J by 4 bases, leaving 18 bases between them. The CDR3 has 16 amino acids. In DNA, the CDR3 is TGTGCCAGCAGCTCCCCGGGAAATCGGCAGGCAGATACGCAGTATTTT. It codes for CASSSPGNRQADTQYF.

This chain joins TRBV11-1 and TRBJ2-7, with 14 positions matching TRBD2. Germline-derived CDR1 and CDR2 are SGHAT and FQDESV (reference sequence). The CDR3 sequence is 15 residues long. Trimming took 5 bases from V and 5 from J; bases not matched to a gene: 5. CDR3: CASSMTSGRANEQYF. CDR3 nucleotide sequence: TGTGCCAGCAGCATGACTAGCGGGAGGGCGAACGAGCAGTACTTC. The full variable domain, its missing parts supplied by reference TRBV11-1 and TRBJ2-7, is EAEVAQSPRYKITEKSQAVAFWCDPISGHATLYWYRQILGQGPELLVQFQDESVVDDSQLPKDRFSAERLKGVDSTLKIQPAELGDSAMYLCASSMTSGRANEQYFGPGTRLTVT.

In its sample, this clonotype was seen a few times. Mismatch with germline at one junction end may stem from a read error. This chain joins TRBV6-5 and TRBJ2-7, with D possibly TRBD1 on 6 matching bases. Germline V gene sequence: CDR1 MNHEY, CDR2 SVGAGI. The CDR3 is made up of 15 amino acids. The CDR3, as DNA: TGTGCCAGTAGTTACTTGGGGGCTCCCACCTACGAGCAGTACTTC. Translating gives CASSYLGAPTYEQYF.

The J gene is TRBJ2-7, the V gene TRBV6-2 or TRBV6-3, with 7 bases aligning to TRBD2. The ends lost 2 bases at V and 1 base at J; junction bases unmatched: 5. CDR3 length: 15 residues. From germline, CDR1 is MNHEY and CDR2 SVGEGT. CDR3 sequence: CASSYGSGTSYEQYF. The CDR3, as DNA: TGTGCCAGCAGTTACGGAAGCGGGACTTCCTACGAGCAGTACTTC.

V usage is TRBV28 and J usage is TRBJ2-1, with 12 bases identical to TRBD2. Germline V gives CDR1 MDHEN, CDR2 SYDVKM. J lost 8 bases, V lost 3 bases, and 11 bases had no gene match. CDR3 length equals 17 residues. CDR3 bases: TGTGCCAGCAGTTTTGCTGGACTAGCGGGATCCCCTTATGAGCAGTTCTTC. This gives the protein CASSFAGLAGSPYEQFF.

V is TRBV15 and J is TRBJ2-2; D call uncertain. With 5 bases removed from V and 3 bases from J, the gap between germline ends came to 10 bases. Germline CDR1 is LNHNV and CDR2 is YYDKDF (reference sequence). CDR3 length: 14 amino acids. For the CDR3, the DNA is TGTGCCACCAGCGAAGGACGAGACACCGGGGAGCTGTTTTTT. Amino acid sequence: CATSEGRDTGELFF.

The chain employs TRBV19 and TRBJ2-7; TRBD2 agrees at 8 bases. V lost 3 bases to trimming and J lost 4 bases; unmatched junction nucleotides: 5. The CDR3 runs to 14 residues. Per germline, CDR1 LNHDA and CDR2 SQIVND (reference sequence). The CDR3: CASSIGLASYEQYF. CDR3 DNA sequence: TGTGCCAGTAGTATCGGACTAGCCAGTTACGAGCAGTACTTC.

This clonotype occurred a few times. The chain recombines TRBV6-5 with TRBJ2-6, with TRBD2 as a possible D gene (5 bases). Germline V CDR1 and CDR2: MNHEY, SVGAGI. V was pared by 0 bases and J by 2 bases, with 11 bases between. The CDR3 is 17 residues long. Here the CDR3 DNA reads TGTGCCAGCAGTTACTCAGGAGGAGGAACTGGGGCCAACGTCCTGACTTTC. The encoded protein is CASSYSGGGTGANVLTF.